The entry below describes one T cell receptor beta chain. Assay: immunoSEQ multiplex PCR; the TCRdb copy retains only in-frame clones and omits some. Counted here are 150,000 to 200,000 clones, around 77% occurring once; the ten biggest clones make up approximately 15%. The source of the sample is a study of blood T cell repertoires in COVID-19. For the study at large: Both acute and convalescent COVID-19 samples were obtained from the United States, Italy and Spain.

The TCR was taken from a man aged 60 to 75 with active or convalescent COVID-19. Specimen: peripheral blood.

CDR3 DNA: TGTGCCAGCAGTGGTTACAGGTGGGAAGGGCCCCAGCATTTT. Amino acid sequence: CASSGYRWEGPQHF. The chain uses TRBV28 and TRBJ1-5; D perhaps matches TRBD1 (5 bases). Germline V lookup: CDR1 MDHEN, CDR2 SYDVKM. V lost 5 bases and J 9 bases, leaving 17 bases between the germline ends. The CDR3 extends over 14 amino acids.